The rows below give T cell receptor beta chains drawn from one sample of a study of cytomegalovirus exposure and HLA in healthy donors. The data were produced by immunoSEQ multiplex PCR, yet TCRdb's version contains in-frame clones alone and is incomplete. The sample holds fewer than 200,000 clones; about four fifths are singletons and the top ten take roughly 5%. The specimen sequenced was PBMCs. The receptors originated from a man aged 25-45 years in good health and CMV-seronegative. Each CDR3 is given with its conserved first and last residue. Fields, in order: D gene, clone size, V gene, J gene, CDR3 protein, CDR3 DNA. D genes are given only for firm matches. The size field is filled for only some rows; it gives once, few, many or a size class.

D: TRBD1
size: once
V: TRBV27
J: TRBJ1-5
CDR3: CASRDRGLGQPQHF
DNA: TGTGCCAGCAGAGACAGGGGGCTAGGTCAGCCCCAGCATTTT

D: .
size: .
V: TRBV7-2
J: TRBJ2-5
CDR3: CASSLFDRSGTQYF
DNA: TGTGCCAGCAGCTTGTTCGATAGATCGGGGACCCAGTACTTC

D: .
size: .
V: TRBV10-3
J: TRBJ2-7
CDR3: CAISVRGEISYEQYF
DNA: TGTGCCATCAGTGTAAGGGGCGAGATCTCCTACGAGCAGTACTTC

D: TRBD1
size: .
V: TRBV7-6
J: TRBJ2-7
CDR3: CASSPGQGASSYEQYF
DNA: TGTGCCAGCAGCCCCGGACAGGGGGCGAGCTCCTACGAGCAGTACTTC

D: .
size: .
V: TRBV28
J: TRBJ2-7
CDR3: CARSNYHEQYF
DNA: TGTGCCCGGTCTAACTATCACGAGCAGTACTTC

D: TRBD1
size: few
V: TRBV7-3
J: TRBJ1-2
CDR3: CASSWMEGAGYTF
DNA: TGTGCCAGCAGTTGGATGGAGGGGGCTGGCTACACCTTC

D: .
size: .
V: TRBV9
J: TRBJ1-2
CDR3: CASSVGSGGHGYTF
DNA: TGTGCCAGCAGCGTAGGTAGTGGAGGGCATGGCTACACCTTC

D: TRBD1
size: few
V: TRBV6-5
J: TRBJ1-5
CDR3: CASSRGTVQEPQHF
DNA: TGTGCCAGCAGTAGGGGGACAGTCCAGGAGCCCCAGCATTTT

D: .
size: .
V: TRBV5-1
J: TRBJ2-7
CDR3: CASSLATGQNYEQYF
DNA: TGCGCCAGCAGCCTGGCCACCGGACAGAACTACGAGCAGTACTTC

D: TRBD1
size: .
V: TRBV5-4
J: TRBJ2-2
CDR3: CASSPGTDVNIGELFF
DNA: TGTGCCAGCAGCCCCGGGACAGATGTAAACATCGGGGAGCTGTTTTTT

D: .
size: .
V: TRBV6-1
J: TRBJ2-2
CDR3: CASIASFTGELFF
DNA: TGTGCCAGCATCGCTAGCTTCACCGGGGAGCTGTTTTTT

D: .
size: .
V: TRBV19
J: TRBJ2-1
CDR3: CASSMLRGEQFF
DNA: TGTGCCAGTAGTATGCTACGGGGTGAGCAGTTCTTC

D: .
size: .
V: TRBV7-2
J: TRBJ2-3
CDR3: CASSFTRWGVTDTQYF
DNA: TGTGCCAGCAGCTTCACTCGATGGGGGGTAACAGATACGCAGTATTTT

D: TRBD1
size: .
V: TRBV7-2
J: TRBJ1-5
CDR3: CASSARGSGNQPQHF
DNA: TGTGCCAGCAGCGCCAGGGGGTCGGGCAATCAGCCCCAGCATTTT

D: .
size: .
V: TRBV30
J: TRBJ1-5
CDR3: CAWSAEGRGNQPQHF
DNA: TGTGCCTGGAGTGCGGAGGGAAGGGGCAATCAGCCCCAGCATTTT

D: TRBD1
size: .
V: TRBV28
J: TRBJ1-2
CDR3: CASRRSDRVQYGYTF
DNA: TGTGCCAGCAGGCGAAGCGACAGGGTCCAGTATGGCTACACCTTC

D: .
size: .
V: TRBV6-6
J: TRBJ1-2
CDR3: CASASPDQGRRGYTF
DNA: TGTGCCAGCGCCTCGCCCGATCAGGGAAGGCGTGGCTACACCTTC

D: .
size: .
V: TRBV5-1
J: TRBJ1-2
CDR3: CASSLRDNSGYTF
DNA: TGCGCCAGCAGCTTGAGGGACAACTCTGGCTACACCTTC

D: TRBD2
size: .
V: TRBV30
J: TRBJ2-2
CDR3: CAWSVLRGASGGELFF
DNA: TGTGCCTGGAGTGTACTACGTGGGGCTAGCGGTGGGGAGCTGTTTTTT

D: .
size: .
V: TRBV4-3
J: TRBJ2-3
CDR3: CASSQGSSPMGSDTQYF
DNA: TGCGCCAGCAGCCAAGGGTCTAGCCCCATGGGGTCAGATACGCAGTATTTT

D: .
size: .
V: TRBV5-6
J: TRBJ1-1
CDR3: CASSRGLTEAFF
DNA: TGTGCCAGCAGCCGCGGACTCACTGAAGCTTTCTTT

D: .
size: .
V: TRBV7-8
J: TRBJ1-6
CDR3: CASSLGGAGTTPLHF
DNA: TGTGCCAGCAGCTTAGGGGGGGCAGGGACTACACCCCTCCACTTT

D: TRBD2
size: few
V: TRBV27
J: TRBJ2-3
CDR3: CASSTGTSIDTQYF
DNA: TGTGCCAGCAGTACAGGGACTAGTATAGATACGCAGTATTTT

D: TRBD1
size: .
V: TRBV27
J: TRBJ2-3
CDR3: CAAGGEEDTQYF
DNA: TGTGCCGCAGGGGGCGAGGAAGATACGCAGTATTTT

D: .
size: .
V: TRBV9
J: TRBJ1-3
CDR3: CASSVALADFSGNTIYF
DNA: TGTGCCAGCAGCGTAGCGCTAGCGGACTTCTCTGGAAACACCATATATTTT

D: TRBD2
size: .
V: TRBV7-3
J: TRBJ2-1
CDR3: CASSLGLADNEQFF
DNA: TGTGCCAGCAGCTTGGGACTAGCGGACAATGAGCAGTTCTTC

D: TRBD1
size: .
V: TRBV6-1
J: TRBJ2-7
CDR3: CASTHRDRGSAQYF
DNA: TGTGCCAGCACCCACCGGGACAGGGGCTCCGCGCAGTACTTC

D: TRBD1
size: .
V: TRBV27
J: TRBJ2-7
CDR3: CASSLSGQGSYEQYF
DNA: TGTGCCAGCAGTTTATCAGGACAGGGGTCCTACGAGCAGTACTTC

D: TRBD1
size: .
V: TRBV2
J: TRBJ1-6
CDR3: CASSEVGAGGWYSPLHF
DNA: TGTGCCAGCAGTGAAGTAGGGGCAGGGGGTTGGTATTCACCCCTCCACTTT

D: .
size: .
V: TRBV10-2
J: TRBJ1-5
CDR3: CASSEDQGRFRPQHF
DNA: TGCGCCAGCAGTGAGGATCAGGGGCGCTTTAGGCCCCAGCATTTT

D: TRBD2
size: .
V: TRBV13
J: TRBJ2-5
CDR3: CASSLGGGLVGGTRLETQYF
DNA: TGTGCCAGCAGCTTAGGCGGGGGACTAGTCGGGGGAACCAGGCTAGAGACCCAGTACTTC

D: .
size: .
V: TRBV11-3
J: TRBJ2-2
CDR3: CASNEVSTGELFF
DNA: TGTGCCAGCAATGAGGTTTCCACCGGGGAGCTGTTTTTT

D: TRBD1
size: .
V: TRBV7-8
J: TRBJ2-6
CDR3: CASRDRDVGANVLTF
DNA: TGTGCCAGCAGGGACAGGGATGTTGGGGCCAACGTCCTGACTTTC

D: TRBD1
size: .
V: TRBV30
J: TRBJ1-2
CDR3: CAWRTTGGDTF
DNA: TGTGCCTGGAGAACCACAGGGGGCGACACCTTC

D: TRBD1
size: .
V: TRBV7-2
J: TRBJ1-3
CDR3: CASSLFLAQGAPGNTIYF
DNA: TGTGCCAGCAGCTTATTTTTGGCGCAGGGGGCGCCGGGAAACACCATATATTTT

D: .
size: .
V: TRBV28
J: TRBJ1-2
CDR3: CASRVGGDGYGYTF
DNA: TGTGCCAGCAGGGTGGGAGGGGACGGCTATGGCTACACCTTC

D: .
size: .
V: TRBV7-9
J: TRBJ1-4
CDR3: CASSLDRVKEKLFF
DNA: TGTGCCAGCAGCTTAGACAGGGTGAAGGAAAAACTGTTTTTT